This T cell receptor (beta chain) was found in a study of T-cell memory formation after mild COVID-19 listed by TCRdb under 2021. Background for the entire study: TCR sequence clusters from the two donors were found to be largely donor specific. In a couple of donors, T-cell clones that expanded and contracted after mild COVID-19 were followed by sequencing TCRalpha and TCRbeta repertoires longitudinally. The cohort was made up of two young adult volunteers, one female and one male, who were previously healthy. Results the study describes overall, beyond this receptor: Only two mild cases were covered in the study, and larger cohorts including severe cases with pre-infection samples were considered necessary. Contracting CD4+ clones were found mainly in CM and EM memory subsets, while CD8+ clones were enriched in EMRA. The second-wave clones that peaked on day 37 were not confirmed to be SARS-CoV-2 specific. Some responding clones were found in pre-infection memory, which suggests that pre-existing cross-reactive memory T cells took part in the SARS-CoV-2 response. Balanced CD4/CD8 phenotypes were observed for clones contracting from day 15 to 85, whereas a bias towards CD4+ was observed for a second wave of clones expanding from day 15 to 37.

CDR1 and CDR2 were assigned from the germline V gene as LGHNA and YSLEER. The CDR3 has 14 amino acids, counting the end cysteine and phenylalanine. The CDR3 DNA has 42 bases and is translated from base 1. V is cut by 0 bases and J by 7 bases, and the space between the germline ends is 10 bases. For sequencing, an Illumina NovaSeq 6000 was employed. TCRalpha and TCRbeta cDNA libraries were built by 5'RACE with constant-segment primers, adding sample barcodes and unique molecular identifiers. Trizol reagent was used to extract RNA from every sample. Library amplification was performed in two PCR steps, and a second sample barcode and Illumina TruSeq adapters were introduced in the second step. Libraries were sequenced on an Illumina NovaSeq with 2 x 150 bp paired-end reads. The original pipeline was this. The reads were demultiplexed and collapsed into UMI-guided consensus sequences using migec v1.2.7. Using mixcr v2.1.11, UMI consensuses were aligned to TRA and TRB V and J templates and then assembled into clonotypes. Expanded or contracted clonotypes were those called significant by both edgeR and NoisET, with noise models trained on biological replicates. edgeR calls used a false discovery rate-adjusted p below 0.01 and a log2 fold-change threshold of 1. As an exploratory analysis of dynamics, PCA with hierarchical clustering was applied to max-normalized trajectories of the 1000 most abundant clonotypes. Separately sequenced CD4+ and CD8+ repertoires were used to assign a CD4 or CD8 phenotype to each responding clone. TCRdb applied fastp at Q25 and MiXCR to the public reads, then kept only in-frame beta chains. When rows share a CDR3 protein, they turn into one entry using the most common DNA and genes. These V and J calls derive from TCRdb rather than the authors' analysis. In this sample the table shows over 500,000 distinct CDR3 sequences, approximately 15% of which occur a single time. Jointly, the top ten make up roughly 8% of the sample.

To note about this clonotype: There is no known antigen for this receptor. Base qualities were left out, and no much larger clone turns up one base away.

PBMCs were isolated by Ficoll-Paque density gradient centrifugation. The receptor was derived from an adult woman who had mild COVID-19 (a few samples of this study predate the infection). The sample titles of this study are shuffled in the database, so cell type and time point are left out; the donor was told from shared clones. Source material: PBMCs or a T cell subset sorted from them (not recorded which). The sequence joins TRBV4-3 to TRBJ1-5; the D gene is not confidently resolved. The sequence in DNA is TGCGCCAGCAGCCAAGAGGTGGGTTACCAGCCCCAGCATTTT. Translated, this is CASSQEVGYQPQHF.